The next 10 T cell receptor beta chains were all read from a single sample in a study of blood T cell repertoires in COVID-19. The table came from immunoSEQ multiplex PCR; TCRdb's copy has only in-frame clones and leaves some out. The sample records 100,000 or so clones, roughly 78% being singletons. Sequencing was performed on peripheral blood. These TCRs come from a woman of 80 years or more with acute or convalescent COVID-19.

The V and J genes are TRBV7-2 and TRBJ2-3, with 10 positions matching TRBD2. Trimming took 4 bases from V and 6 from J; bases not matched to a gene: 4. Germline CDR1 SGHTA, CDR2 FQGNSA. There are 14 residues in the CDR3. The CDR3 reads CASSSAGGTDTQYF. The CDR3 nucleotides are TGTGCCAGCAGCTCAGCGGGGGGGACCGATACGCAGTATTTT.

This clone has more than one count but fewer than ten. An end of the junction differs from the germline gene, which may be a read error. V usage is TRBV15 and J usage is TRBJ1-2; D might be TRBD1 (5 bases). CDR1 and CDR2 from the germline V gene are LNHNV and YYDKDF (reference sequence). The CDR3 totals 17 residues. CDR3 protein: CATRRESGAGRGYGYTF. The CDR3 DNA reads TGTGCCACCAGAAGAGAAAGTGGGGCAGGCCGAGGCTATGGCTACACCTTC.

In DNA form, the CDR3 reads TGCGCCAGCAGCTTGAACGATGCCCGACAGGCAGATACGCAGTATTTT. It yields the protein CASSLNDARQADTQYF. This chain connects TRBV5-1 to TRBJ2-3, with D maybe TRBD1 (6 bases). Germline V gene lookup returns CDR1 SGHRS and CDR2 YFSETQ. Trimming took off 1 base at V and 4 bases at J, with 16 bases between the two ends. There are 16 residues in the CDR3. The whole variable domain, filled in from reference TRBV5-1 and TRBJ2-3, reads KAGVTQTPRYLIKTRGQQVTLSCSPISGHRSVSWYQQTPGQGLQFLFEYFSETQRNKGNFPGRFSGRQFSNSRSEMNVSTLELGDSALYLCASSLNDARQADTQYFGPGTRLTVL.

This chain joins TRBV10-3 and TRBJ1-1, with 9 bases fitting TRBD1. Germline CDR1 reads ENHRY; CDR2 reads SYGVKD. This CDR3 spans 14 amino acids. Trimming at V came to 5 bases and at J to 1 base, leaving 2 bases not matched to a gene. Written as DNA, the CDR3 is TGTGCCATCAGTAGGGGACAGGGGAACACTGAAGCTTTCTTT. This codes for CAISRGQGNTEAFF.

The chain joins TRBV7-3 to TRBJ2-3, with D maybe TRBD1 (5 bases). The CDR3 has 13 residues. Germline lookup yields CDR1 SGHTA and CDR2 FQGTGA. Trimming left V 5 bases short and J 5 bases short, with 11 bases between. Here the CDR3 reads CASSPAQGDTQYF. The CDR3 DNA follows: TGTGCCAGCAGCCCCGCCCAGGGAGATACGCAGTATTTT.

The V gene is TRBV6-5, the J gene TRBJ2-1, with 7 bases lining up with TRBD1. CDR1 and CDR2 (germline): MNHEY, SVGAGI. Trimming took 6 bases from V and 10 from J; bases not matched to a gene: 6. CDR3 length equals 12 residues. This chain's CDR3 is CASSLGQEEQFF. CDR3 DNA sequence: TGTGCCAGCAGCTTAGGACAGGAAGAGCAGTTCTTC.

The V and J genes are TRBV24-1 and TRBJ1-5; D call uncertain. This CDR3 is 14 amino acids long. Germline CDR1 reads KGHDR; CDR2 reads SFDVKD. V was pared by 3 bases and J by 3 bases, with 8 bases between. The CDR3 is CATSDPRVNQPQHF. The CDR3 coding sequence is TGTGCCACCAGTGATCCGCGGGTCAATCAGCCCCAGCATTTT.

The chain uses TRBV4-2 and TRBJ2-2; 13 positions match TRBD2. This CDR3 has 17 residues. J was trimmed by 1 base and V by 1 base; bases with no gene match: 0. Germline V gene data show CDR1 as LGHNA and CDR2 as YNFKEQ. The DNA for the CDR3 is TGTGCCAGCAGCCAAGGGACTAGCGGGGGGAACACCGGGGAGCTGTTTTTT. Its translation is CASSQGTSGGNTGELFF.

The V call is TRBV5-5, the J call TRBJ2-3; no definite D call. Trimming removed 0 bases from V and 5 bases from J, with 4 bases in between. Germline V lookup: CDR1 SGHKS, CDR2 YYEKEE (reference sequence). This CDR3 is built from 12 residues. The CDR3 nucleotides read TGTGCCAGCAGCTTGGACGGAGATACGCAGTATTTT. The encoded protein is CASSLDGDTQYF.

The chain uses TRBV4-3 and TRBJ2-1; 7 bases agree with TRBD2. Germline assignment: CDR1 LGHNA and CDR2 YSLEER. The CDR3 is 14 residues long. V lost 0 bases, J lost 9 bases, and 5 bases stayed unmatched. The CDR3 DNA reads TGCGCCAGCAGCCAAGACTGGGGGGGACCTGAGCAGTTCTTC. It specifies CASSQDWGGPEQFF.